The subject of this entry is one T cell receptor (beta chain). What it recognizes is unknown. This sample was taken from a study of a mutant IDH1 vaccine in newly diagnosed glioma. For the study at large: Earlier therapy was either radiotherapy, temozolomide, or both, and most got both.

The repertoire was sequenced with immunoSEQ multiplex PCR; TCRdb's copy has only in-frame clones and lacks some. The profile covers about 72,000 clones, with approximately 84% appearing a single time and roughly 13% taken by the ten largest. This CDR3 region has 14 residues. The trim removed 2 bases at V and 2 bases at J, leaving 3 bases unmatched. Germline CDR1 is SGHRS and CDR2 is YFSETQ. Time point specified: week 23, last vaccination. It was 300 ug of mutant IDH1 20-mer peptide that made up each vaccine dose, given with topical imiquimod. Donors harbored newly found WHO grade 3 or 4 IDH1-mutant, ATRX-lost astrocytomas.

This clonotype was obtained from a man aged 18 to 35 with glioma. The sample was PBMCs, taken from a glioma patient whose treatment included an IDH1 peptide vaccine. The J gene is TRBJ1-2, the V gene TRBV5-1, with TRBD1 identical over 7 bases. In DNA form, the CDR3 reads TGCGCCAGCAGCTTACGGACAGGAAACTATGGCTACACCTTC. This encodes CASSLRTGNYGYTF.